This TCR beta chain was profiled in a study of T cell repertoires in cytomegalovirus infection. This clonotype was counted only a few times. Its target is not known. Looked up from germline, CDR1 is MNHNS and CDR2 is SASEGT. Deletions cut 2 bases from V and 7 bases from J, with 18 bases between. The CDR3 runs 16 residues. TCRdb independently ran MiXCR on the reads; one entry per CDR3 protein. Here the sample spans 680,000 or so distinct CDR3 sequences, 30% to 40% being singletons. Sequencing used cultured PBMCs, obtained from culture after CMV antigen stimulation. This sequence originates from a human donor in good health (CMV status not recorded). Some clones in this sample may be carry-over from other donors' samples. The chain uses TRBV6-1 and TRBJ2-1; a possible D gene is TRBD2 (5 bases). Written as DNA, the CDR3 is TGTGCCAGCAGTGAATTTGGGAGCCCCGTTGGGAATGAGCAGTTCTTC. It specifies CASSEFGSPVGNEQFF.